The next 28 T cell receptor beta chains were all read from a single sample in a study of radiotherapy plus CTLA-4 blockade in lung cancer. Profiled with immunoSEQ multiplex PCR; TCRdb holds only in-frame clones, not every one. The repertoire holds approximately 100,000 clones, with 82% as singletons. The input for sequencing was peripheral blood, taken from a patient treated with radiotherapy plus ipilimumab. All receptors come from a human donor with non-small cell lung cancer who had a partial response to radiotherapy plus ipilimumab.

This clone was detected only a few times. The DNA for the CDR3 is TGCAGCGCACAAGCGGGAGTCGTCGCAGATACGCAGTATTTT. Its protein product is CSAQAGVVADTQYF. The chain uses TRBV29-1 and TRBJ2-3; 8 bases map to TRBD2. The trim removed 7 bases at V and 4 bases at J, leaving 10 bases unmatched. In germline, CDR1 is SQVTM, CDR2 ANQGSEA. The CDR3 totals 14 residues.

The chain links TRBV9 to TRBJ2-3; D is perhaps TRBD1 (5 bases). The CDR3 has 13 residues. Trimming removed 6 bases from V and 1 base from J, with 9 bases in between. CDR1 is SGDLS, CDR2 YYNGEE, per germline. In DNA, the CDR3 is TGTGCCAGCAACACACAGGGCACAGATACGCAGTATTTT. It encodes CASNTQGTDTQYF.

CDR3 bases: TGCAGCGCAGGGGGACAGGGGTTTGTTGAAGCTTTCTTT. Amino acid sequence: CSAGGQGFVEAFF. The chain links TRBV29-1 to TRBJ1-1; 10 bases align to TRBD1. Germline CDR1 is SQVTM and CDR2 is ANQGSEA. V lost 7 bases to trimming and J lost 7 bases; unmatched junction nucleotides: 9. The CDR3 length is 13 residues.

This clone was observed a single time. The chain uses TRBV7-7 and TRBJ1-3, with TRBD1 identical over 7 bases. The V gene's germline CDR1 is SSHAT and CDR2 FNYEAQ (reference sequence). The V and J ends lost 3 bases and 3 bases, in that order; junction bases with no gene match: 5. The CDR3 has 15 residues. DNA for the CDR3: TGTGCCAGCAGCTTGTTGACAGGGTTTGGAAACACCATATATTTT. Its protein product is CASSLLTGFGNTIYF. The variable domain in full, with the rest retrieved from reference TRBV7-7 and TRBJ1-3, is GAGVSQSPRYKVTKRGQDVTLRCDPISSHATLYWYQQALGQGPEFLTYFNYEAQPDKSGLPSDRFSAERPEGSISTLTIQRTEQRDSAMYRCASSLLTGFGNTIYFGEGSWLTVV.

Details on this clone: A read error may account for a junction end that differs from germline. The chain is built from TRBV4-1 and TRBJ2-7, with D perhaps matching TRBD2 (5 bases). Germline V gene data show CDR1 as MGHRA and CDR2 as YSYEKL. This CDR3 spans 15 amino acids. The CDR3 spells CASSQSSGASYEQYF. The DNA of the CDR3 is TGTGCCAGCAGCCAATCGAGCGGAGCCAGCTACGAGCAGTACTTC.

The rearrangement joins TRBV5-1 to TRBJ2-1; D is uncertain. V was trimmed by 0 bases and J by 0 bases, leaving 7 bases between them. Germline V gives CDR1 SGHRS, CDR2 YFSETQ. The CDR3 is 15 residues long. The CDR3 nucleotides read TGCGCCAGCAGCTTGGACGTTAGCTCCTACAATGAGCAGTTCTTC. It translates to CASSLDVSSYNEQFF.

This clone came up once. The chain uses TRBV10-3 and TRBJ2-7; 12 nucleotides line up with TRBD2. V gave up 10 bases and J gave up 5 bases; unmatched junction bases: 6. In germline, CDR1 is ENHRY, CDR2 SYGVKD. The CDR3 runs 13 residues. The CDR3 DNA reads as TGTGCCAGCGGACTAGCGGGAATGAACGAGCAGTACTTC. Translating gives CASGLAGMNEQYF.

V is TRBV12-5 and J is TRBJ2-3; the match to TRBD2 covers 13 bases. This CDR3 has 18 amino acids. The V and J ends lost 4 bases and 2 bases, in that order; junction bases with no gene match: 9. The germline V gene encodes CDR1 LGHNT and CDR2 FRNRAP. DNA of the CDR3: TGTGCTAGTGGTTCCTCCCCTGGACTAGCGGGGGACACAGATACGCAGTATTTT. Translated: CASGSSPGLAGDTDTQYF.

This CDR3 is CASSSLGQYEAFF. As DNA, the CDR3 is TGTGCCAGCAGCTCTCTTGGACAGTATGAAGCTTTCTTT. This rearrangement joins TRBV9 to TRBJ1-1; D is perhaps TRBD1 (6 bases). Germline loops: CDR1 SGDLS, CDR2 YYNGEE. The ends were cut back, 4 bases at V and 7 bases at J, with 14 bases in the middle. This CDR3 has 13 amino acids.

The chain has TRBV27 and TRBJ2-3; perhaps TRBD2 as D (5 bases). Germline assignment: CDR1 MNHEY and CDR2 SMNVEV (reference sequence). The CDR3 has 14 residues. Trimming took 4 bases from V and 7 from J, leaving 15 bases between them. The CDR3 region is CASSSSVTGYTQYF. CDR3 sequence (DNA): TGTGCCAGCAGTTCTTCCGTGACGGGATATACGCAGTATTTT.

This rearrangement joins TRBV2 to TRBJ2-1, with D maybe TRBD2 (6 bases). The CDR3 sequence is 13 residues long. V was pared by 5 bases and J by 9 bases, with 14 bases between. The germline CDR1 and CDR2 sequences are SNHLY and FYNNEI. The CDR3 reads CASSPWGLSEQFF. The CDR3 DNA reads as TGTGCCAGCAGTCCTTGGGGACTCTCTGAGCAGTTCTTC.

The CDR3 sequence: CASSREGETQYF. CDR3 bases: TGTGCCAGCAGTCGGGAAGGCGAGACCCAGTACTTC. J is TRBJ2-5 and V is TRBV7-3; D perhaps matches TRBD2 (5 bases). Trimming took 6 bases from V and 5 from J, leaving 10 bases between them. CDR3 length: 12 residues. The germline gives CDR1 SGHTA, CDR2 FQGTGA.

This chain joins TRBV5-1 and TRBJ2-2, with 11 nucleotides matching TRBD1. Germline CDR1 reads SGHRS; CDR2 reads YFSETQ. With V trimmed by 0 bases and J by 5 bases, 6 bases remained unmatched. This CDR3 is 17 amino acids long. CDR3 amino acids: CASSLDGQGAWTGELFF. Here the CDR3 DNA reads TGCGCCAGCAGCTTGGACGGACAGGGGGCTTGGACCGGGGAGCTGTTTTTT.

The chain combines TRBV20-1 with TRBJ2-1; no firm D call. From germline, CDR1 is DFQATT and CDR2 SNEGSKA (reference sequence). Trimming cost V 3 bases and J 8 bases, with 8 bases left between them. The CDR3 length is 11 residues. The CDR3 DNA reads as TGCAGTGCTAGGAGGCTAGATGAGCAGTTCTTC. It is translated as CSARRLDEQFF.

As DNA, the CDR3 is TGCGCCAGCAGCTTGGTTCGCACCGGGGAGCTGTTTTTT. It translates to CASSLVRTGELFF. The chain couples TRBV5-1 to TRBJ2-2; D is ambiguous. The germline V gene encodes CDR1 SGHRS and CDR2 YFSETQ. There are 13 residues in the CDR3. V was clipped by 0 bases and J by 4 bases, with 4 bases between them.

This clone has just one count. As DNA, the CDR3 is TGTGCCAGCAGCGTAGCCCCGGGTGACACTGAAGCTTTCTTT. Its protein is CASSVAPGDTEAFF. The V and J genes are TRBV9 and TRBJ1-1; D ambiguous. Germline lookup yields CDR1 SGDLS and CDR2 YYNGEE. This CDR3 has 14 amino acids. V gave up 0 bases and J gave up 3 bases, with 9 bases separating them.

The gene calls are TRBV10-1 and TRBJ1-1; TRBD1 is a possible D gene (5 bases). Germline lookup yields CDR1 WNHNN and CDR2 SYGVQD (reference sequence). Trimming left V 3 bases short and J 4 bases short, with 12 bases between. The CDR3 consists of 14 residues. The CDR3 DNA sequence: TGCGCCAGCAGTGACGGGGGATCGATCACTGAAGCTTTCTTT. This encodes CASSDGGSITEAFF.

The CDR3 region is CASSQRQGGSYEQYF. The CDR3 DNA is TGTGCCAGCAGCCAGAGGCAGGGAGGATCCTACGAGCAGTACTTC. V usage is TRBV7-9 and J usage is TRBJ2-7; the D gene is possibly TRBD2 (6 bases). V shed 5 bases and J shed 1 base, with 15 bases lying between them. The CDR3 consists of 15 residues. Germline V gene lookup returns CDR1 SEHNR and CDR2 FQNEAQ (reference sequence).

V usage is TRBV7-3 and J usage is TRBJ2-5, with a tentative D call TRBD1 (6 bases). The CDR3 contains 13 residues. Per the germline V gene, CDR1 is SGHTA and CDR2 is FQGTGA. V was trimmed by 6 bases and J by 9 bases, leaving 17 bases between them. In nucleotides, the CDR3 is TGTGCCAGCAGTCAGGGGCTGGGGTTGTCCCAGTACTTC. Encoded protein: CASSQGLGLSQYF.

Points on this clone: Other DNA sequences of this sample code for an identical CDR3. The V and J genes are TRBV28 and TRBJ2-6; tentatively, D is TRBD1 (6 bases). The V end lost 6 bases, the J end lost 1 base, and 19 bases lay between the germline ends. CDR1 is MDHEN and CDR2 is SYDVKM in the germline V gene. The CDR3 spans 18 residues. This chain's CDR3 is CASREQGRRISGANVLTF. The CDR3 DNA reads TGTGCCAGCAGGGAACAGGGCAGACGGATTTCTGGGGCCAACGTCCTGACTTTC.

CDR3 loop: CASSLAGARGDTQYF. The CDR3 nucleotides read TGTGCCAGCAGTTTAGCGGGGGCCCGTGGAGATACGCAGTATTTT. The chain is built from TRBV28 and TRBJ2-3, with a tentative D call TRBD2 (7 bases). Germline V gives CDR1 MDHEN, CDR2 SYDVKM. Deletions cut 2 bases from V and 5 bases from J, with 14 bases between. There are 15 residues in the CDR3.

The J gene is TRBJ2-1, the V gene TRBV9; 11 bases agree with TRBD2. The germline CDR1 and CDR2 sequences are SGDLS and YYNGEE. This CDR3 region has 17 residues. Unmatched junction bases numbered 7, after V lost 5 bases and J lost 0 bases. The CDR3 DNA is TGTGCCAGCAGTGGTAGCGGGAGGGCCCTCTCCTACAATGAGCAGTTCTTC. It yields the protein CASSGSGRALSYNEQFF.

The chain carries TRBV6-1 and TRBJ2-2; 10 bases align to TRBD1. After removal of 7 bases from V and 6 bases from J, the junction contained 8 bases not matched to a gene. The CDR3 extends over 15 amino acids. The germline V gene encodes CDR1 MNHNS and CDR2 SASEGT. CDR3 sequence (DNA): TGTGCCAGCAAGAGGACAGGGGGGTCACCCGGGGAGCTGTTTTTT. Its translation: CASKRTGGSPGELFF.

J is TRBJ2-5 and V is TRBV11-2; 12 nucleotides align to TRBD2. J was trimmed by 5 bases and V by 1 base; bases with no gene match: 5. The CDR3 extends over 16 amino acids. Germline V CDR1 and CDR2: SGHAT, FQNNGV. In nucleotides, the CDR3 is TGTGCCAGCAGCTTAGGGCTAGCGGGAGGGAGGGAGACCCAGTACTTC. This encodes CASSLGLAGGRETQYF.

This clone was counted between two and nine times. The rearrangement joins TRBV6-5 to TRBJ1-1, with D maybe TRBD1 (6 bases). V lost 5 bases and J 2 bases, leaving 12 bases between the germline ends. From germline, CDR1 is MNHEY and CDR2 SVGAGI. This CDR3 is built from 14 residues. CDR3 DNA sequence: TGTGCCAGCAGTCCGGGGACAACTAACACTGAAGCTTTCTTT. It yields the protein CASSPGTTNTEAFF.

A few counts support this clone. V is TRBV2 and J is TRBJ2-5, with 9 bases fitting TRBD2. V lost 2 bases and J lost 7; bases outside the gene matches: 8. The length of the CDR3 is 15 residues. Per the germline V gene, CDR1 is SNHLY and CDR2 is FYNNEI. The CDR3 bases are TGTGCCAGCAGTGAACGTCTAGCGGGAACCGGGACCCAGTACTTC. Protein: CASSERLAGTGTQYF.

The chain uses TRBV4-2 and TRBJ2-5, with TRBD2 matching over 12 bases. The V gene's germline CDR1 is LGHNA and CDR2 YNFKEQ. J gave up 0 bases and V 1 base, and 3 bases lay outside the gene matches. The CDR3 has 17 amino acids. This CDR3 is CASSQGTSGTYQETQYF. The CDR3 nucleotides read TGTGCCAGCAGCCAAGGGACTAGCGGGACGTACCAAGAGACCCAGTACTTC.

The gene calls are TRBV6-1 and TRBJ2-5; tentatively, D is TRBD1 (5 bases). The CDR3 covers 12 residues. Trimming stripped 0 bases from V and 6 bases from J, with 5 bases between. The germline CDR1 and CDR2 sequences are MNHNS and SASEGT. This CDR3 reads CASSEAGQTQYF. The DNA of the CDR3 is TGTGCCAGCAGTGAAGCGGGGCAGACCCAGTACTTC.